Following are 6 T cell receptor beta chains from one sample sequenced in a study of T cells in Graves' hyperthyroidism and ophthalmopathy. It was RNA transcripts that yielded the amplified TCR beta CDR3 regions. TCR CDR3 regions were first amplified by RT-PCR with HTBI primers. TCRdb reprocessed the multiplex PCR reads via MiXCR and lists one record per CDR3 protein. The data show more than 500,000 distinct CDR3 sequences, with roughly 14% seen just once and about 4.5% held by the top ten. Sequences were obtained from blood. All receptors derive from a woman in her thirties or forties with Graves' ophthalmopathy.

This clonotype was observed a handful of times. The gene calls are TRBV4-1 and TRBJ1-1, with D possibly TRBD1 on 6 matching bases. CDR1 and CDR2 (germline): MGHRA, YSYEKL. The CDR3 extends over 15 amino acids. Trimming shortened V by 1 base and J by 4 bases, and 13 bases separated the two germline ends. The DNA for the CDR3 is TGCGCCAGCAGCCAAGTGGGGGGGCTGGTCACTGAAGCTTTCTTT. Translating gives CASSQVGGLVTEAFF.

The chain combines TRBV7-2 with TRBJ2-7; D gene uncertain. The germline V and J ends were trimmed by 4 bases and 2 bases, with 15 bases remaining between them. Germline CDR1 and CDR2: SGHTA and FQGNSA. The CDR3 covers 15 residues. CDR3 sequence: CASSSIVIGTYEQYF. As DNA, the CDR3 is TGTGCCAGCAGCTCCATAGTAATTGGGACCTACGAGCAGTACTTC.

This clonotype was observed many times. J is TRBJ1-1 and V is TRBV25-1; no reliable D call. V lost 2 bases to trimming and J lost 8 bases, with 12 bases between them. Germline V lookup: CDR1 MGHDK, CDR2 SYGVNS. This CDR3 is 13 amino acids long. CDR3 sequence reads: CASSEGGGGEAFF. CDR3 in DNA: TGTGCCAGCAGTGAAGGAGGAGGAGGGGAAGCTTTCTTT.

By share, this clonotype ranks as medium-sized (0.01 to 0.1%). The V and J genes are TRBV28 and TRBJ2-7, with D possibly TRBD1 on 6 matching bases. The CDR3 covers 14 residues. In germline, CDR1 is MDHEN, CDR2 SYDVKM. Between the trimmed V and J ends, which lost 2 bases and 6 bases, there was a span of 14 bases. CDR3: CASSLSRGSTEQYF. The DNA of the CDR3 is TGTGCCAGCAGTTTAAGCAGGGGATCAACCGAGCAGTACTTC.

In its sample, this clonotype was seen many times. The chain links TRBV6-1 to TRBJ1-1; D is unclear. There are 13 residues in the CDR3. V lost 0 bases and J 4 bases, leaving 6 bases between the germline ends. Germline V gene lookup returns CDR1 MNHNS and CDR2 SASEGT. The chain's CDR3 is CASSEARSTEAFF. CDR3 in DNA: TGTGCCAGCAGTGAAGCCCGCAGCACTGAAGCTTTCTTT.

This clonotype appeared many times. The chain links TRBV28 to TRBJ2-2; possible D gene TRBD2, 6 bases. The germline V gene encodes CDR1 MDHEN and CDR2 SYDVKM. The CDR3 loop spans 16 amino acids. The V end was cut by 7 bases, the J end by 0 bases, with 15 bases between. The CDR3 here is CASNLGGNTNTGELFF. DNA for the CDR3: TGTGCCAGCAACCTGGGAGGAAATACGAACACCGGGGAGCTGTTTTTT.